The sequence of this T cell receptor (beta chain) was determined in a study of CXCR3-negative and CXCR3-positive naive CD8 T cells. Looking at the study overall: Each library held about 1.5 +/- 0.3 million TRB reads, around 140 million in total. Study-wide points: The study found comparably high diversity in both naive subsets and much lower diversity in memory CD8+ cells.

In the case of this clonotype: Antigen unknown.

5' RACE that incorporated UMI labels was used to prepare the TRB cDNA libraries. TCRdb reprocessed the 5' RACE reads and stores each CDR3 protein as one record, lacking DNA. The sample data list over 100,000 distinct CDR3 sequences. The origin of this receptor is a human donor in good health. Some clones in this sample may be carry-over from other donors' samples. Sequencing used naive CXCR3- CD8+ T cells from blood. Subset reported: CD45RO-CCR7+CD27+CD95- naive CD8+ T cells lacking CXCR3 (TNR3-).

CDR3 protein: CASSLEQGVNTEAFF. The chain links TRBV7-6 to TRBJ1-1; TCRdb's assignment of TRBD1 cannot be checked, as there is no DNA. The CDR3 is made up of 15 amino acids. Germline values: CDR1 SGHVS, CDR2 FNYEAQ.